Listed here are 23 T cell receptor beta chains from one sample, sequenced in a study of blood T cell repertoires in COVID-19. Libraries were prepared by immunoSEQ multiplex PCR; TCRdb keeps only in-frame clonotypes and omits some of them. The top ten hold around 4.9% of the sample, which has 60,000 to 85,000 clones, approximately 89% seen once. The sequenced sample consisted of peripheral blood. Every receptor here comes from a woman aged 50 to 60 with active COVID-19.

The CDR3 DNA is TGTGCCAGCAGTTATGGACAGGCCCAAAACATTCAGTACTTC. It yields the protein CASSYGQAQNIQYF. The chain recombines TRBV5-8 with TRBJ2-4; TRBD1 aligns across 7 bases. The CDR3 contains 14 residues. Trimming at V came to 5 bases and at J to 5 bases, leaving 7 bases not matched to a gene. Looked up from germline, CDR1 is SGHTS and CDR2 is YDEGEE.

The chain employs TRBV20-1 and TRBJ1-1, with 7 bases aligning to TRBD1. Germline values: CDR1 DFQATT, CDR2 SNEGSKA (reference sequence). The CDR3 covers 11 residues. With V trimmed by 7 bases and J by 6 bases, 5 bases remained unmatched. The DNA of the CDR3 is TGCAGTGAAGGGGGCAGCCCTGAAGCTTTCTTT. Amino acid sequence: CSEGGSPEAFF.

For the CDR3, the DNA is TGTGCCAGCACCCCGTCGTACGAGCAGTACTTC. Its translation is CASTPSYEQYF. The chain couples TRBV2 to TRBJ2-7; D gene unclear. The V end was cut by 7 bases, the J end by 4 bases, with 8 bases between. Germline values: CDR1 SNHLY, CDR2 FYNNEI. The CDR3 totals 11 residues.

The chain recombines TRBV5-1 with TRBJ2-1, with 13 positions matching TRBD2. Germline-derived CDR1 and CDR2 are SGHRS and YFSETQ. Unmatched junction bases numbered 6, after V lost 0 bases and J lost 6 bases. The CDR3 extends over 17 amino acids. CDR3 in amino acids: CASSLVGLAGDGNEQFF. As DNA, the CDR3 is TGCGCCAGCAGCTTGGTTGGACTAGCGGGAGACGGCAATGAGCAGTTCTTC.

The chain carries TRBV5-8 and TRBJ2-5; a weak D match, TRBD1 (6 bases). Germline CDR1 and CDR2: SGHTS and YDEGEE. This CDR3 region has 14 residues. Trimming removed 4 bases from V and 0 bases from J, with 10 bases in between. The CDR3 DNA follows: TGTGCCAGCAGCCCTGACAGGCACCAAGAGACCCAGTACTTC. This codes for CASSPDRHQETQYF.

J is TRBJ1-2 and V is TRBV10-3; 9 nucleotides match TRBD1. V lost 2 bases and J lost 8; bases outside the gene matches: 3. The CDR3 runs 13 residues. The germline V gene has CDR1 ENHRY and CDR2 SYGVKD. The CDR3 sequence: CAISELDRGGYTF. DNA of the CDR3: TGTGCCATCAGTGAGCTGGACAGGGGAGGCTACACCTTC.

The chain links TRBV7-2 to TRBJ2-7, with D possibly TRBD2 on 5 matching bases. Trimming pared 6 bases from V and 2 bases from J, leaving 17 bases between. CDR1 and CDR2 from the germline V gene are SGHTA and FQGNSA. The CDR3 length is 15 residues. CDR3: CASRGGSGMPYEQYF. Here the CDR3 DNA reads TGTGCCAGCAGGGGTGGGTCGGGGATGCCCTACGAGCAGTACTTC.

CDR3 in amino acids: CASSAGGRQPQHF. For the CDR3, the DNA is TGTGCCAGCAGTGCAGGGGGGAGACAGCCCCAGCATTTT. The rearrangement links TRBV12-3 or TRBV12-4 to TRBJ1-5, with TRBD1 identical over 7 bases. With V trimmed by 5 bases and J by 7 bases, 5 bases remained unmatched. The CDR3 extends over 13 amino acids.

This rearrangement joins TRBV9 to TRBJ2-1, with D possibly matching TRBD1 (6 bases). The germline V and J ends were trimmed by 3 bases and 3 bases, with 13 bases remaining between them. This CDR3 comprises 15 residues. Germline CDR1 is SGDLS and CDR2 is YYNGEE. CDR3 sequence: CASSARGGSYNEQFF. In DNA, the CDR3 is TGTGCCAGCAGCGCTCGTGGGGGCAGCTACAATGAGCAGTTCTTC.

This chain joins TRBV12-3 or TRBV12-4 and TRBJ1-6; TRBD1 is a possible D gene (5 bases). The CDR3 consists of 13 residues. Trimming shortened V by 5 bases and J by 5 bases, and 7 bases separated the two germline ends. This chain's CDR3 is CASSQGNNSPLHF. DNA for the CDR3: TGTGCCAGCAGTCAGGGAAATAATTCACCCCTCCACTTT.

The gene calls are TRBV5-4 and TRBJ1-5; D gene unclear. Trimming shortened V by 1 base and J by 2 bases, and 13 bases separated the two germline ends. The V gene's germline CDR1 is SGHNT and CDR2 YYREEE (reference sequence). The CDR3 consists of 16 residues. Here the CDR3 DNA reads TGTGCCAGCAGCTTGTGGGCAGCTGATGGCAATCAGCCCCAGCATTTT. Translating it yields CASSLWAADGNQPQHF.

J is TRBJ1-2 and V is TRBV7-9; TRBD1 matches at 7 bases. CDR3 length: 16 amino acids. CDR1 SEHNR and CDR2 FQNEAQ come from the germline V gene (reference sequence). The J segment lost 0 bases and the V segment lost 4 bases, leaving 8 bases of the junction unmatched. The CDR3 sequence: CASSSSRDSSNYGYTF. The CDR3 DNA reads TGTGCCAGCAGCTCATCCCGGGACAGTTCTAACTATGGCTACACCTTC.

The chain carries TRBV2 and TRBJ1-1, with D tentatively TRBD1 (5 bases). Trimming pared 8 bases from V and 1 base from J, leaving 8 bases between. This CDR3 has 12 residues. Per the germline V gene, CDR1 is SNHLY and CDR2 is FYNNEI. The CDR3 sequence: CASGRENTEAFF. CDR3 nucleotides: TGTGCCAGCGGCAGGGAGAACACTGAAGCTTTCTTT.

V gene TRBV19 combines with J gene TRBJ2-7; the D gene is possibly TRBD2 (5 bases). Germline V gene lookup returns CDR1 LNHDA and CDR2 SQIVND (reference sequence). The V and J ends lost 1 base and 5 bases respectively, with 18 bases between them. The CDR3 is 16 amino acids. The chain's CDR3 is CASSIGGEGSFDEQYF. CDR3 coding DNA: TGTGCCAGTAGTATAGGGGGTGAGGGCAGTTTCGACGAGCAGTACTTC. Full variable domain (missing parts from reference TRBV19 and TRBJ2-7): DGGITQSPKYLFRKEGQNVTLSCEQNLNHDAMYWYRQDPGQGLRLIYYSQIVNDFQKGDIAEGYSVSREKKESFPLTVTSAQKNPTAFYLCASSIGGEGSFDEQYFGPGTRLTVT.

V gene TRBV2 combines with J gene TRBJ2-1, with 10 bases lining up with TRBD2. Trimming took 4 bases from V and 1 from J; bases not matched to a gene: 10. The CDR3 has 18 residues. Germline CDR1 is SNHLY and CDR2 is FYNNEI. The CDR3: CASSGGLAGVRSYNEQFF. In nucleotides, the CDR3 is TGTGCCAGCAGTGGTGGTCTAGCGGGAGTAAGGTCCTACAATGAGCAGTTCTTC.

The chain's CDR3 is CAWSLLVSFYGYTF. In DNA form, the CDR3 reads TGTGCCTGGAGCCTCCTCGTTAGCTTCTATGGCTACACCTTC. This chain connects TRBV30 to TRBJ1-2; no reliable D call. CDR1 and CDR2 from the germline V gene are GTSNPN and SVGIG (reference sequence). This CDR3 is built from 14 residues. V dropped 3 bases and J dropped 4 bases, with 15 bases sitting between them.

The chain carries TRBV2 and TRBJ1-1; 8 positions agree with TRBD1. The CDR3 is 16 residues long. Germline V lookup: CDR1 SNHLY, CDR2 FYNNEI. Germline trimming cut 5 bases from V and 5 bases from J; bases unmatched to any gene: 13. CDR3 coding DNA: TGTGCCAGCAGTTCCCACCAGGGGGCTGTGGGTACTGAAGCTTTCTTT. Its protein product is CASSSHQGAVGTEAFF. The variable domain in full, completed from reference TRBV2 and TRBJ1-1, reads EPEVTQTPSHQVTQMGQEVILRCVPISNHLYFYWYRQILGQKVEFLVSFYNNEISEKSEIFDDQFSVERPDGSNFTLKIRSTKLEDSAMYFCASSSHQGAVGTEAFFGQGTRLTVV.

This rearrangement joins TRBV11-2 to TRBJ2-4; D remains ambiguous. Germline CDR1 is SGHAT and CDR2 is FQNNGV. Trimming removed 5 bases at V and 0 bases at J, with 8 bases between. The CDR3 is 14 amino acids. The DNA of the CDR3 is TGTGCCAGCAGCCCCGCCGGAGCCAAAAACATTCAGTACTTC. It codes for CASSPAGAKNIQYF.

The rearrangement links TRBV19 to TRBJ1-1, with D unclear. Germline V gene lookup returns CDR1 LNHDA and CDR2 SQIVND (reference sequence). This CDR3 region has 14 residues. V dropped 3 bases and J dropped 1 base, with 9 bases sitting between them. CDR3 protein: CASSIPAGNTEAFF. The CDR3 nucleotides are TGTGCCAGTAGTATCCCGGCAGGGAACACTGAAGCTTTCTTT.

CDR3 sequence reads: CASRLEQGTHRDEQFF. In nucleotides, the CDR3 is TGTGCCAGCAGACTAGAACAGGGGACCCACAGGGATGAGCAGTTCTTC. The chain links TRBV28 to TRBJ2-1; 7 bases align to TRBD1. V dropped 6 bases and J dropped 8; count of bases not matched to a gene: 16. Germline V gene data show CDR1 as MDHEN and CDR2 as SYDVKM. The CDR3 loop spans 16 amino acids.

The gene calls are TRBV6-5 and TRBJ2-7; 9 bases fit TRBD2. In germline, CDR1 is MNHEY, CDR2 SVGAGI. The CDR3 is 14 amino acids. J gave up 5 bases and V 10 bases, and 12 bases lay outside the gene matches. The CDR3: CATRSKREVDEQYF. CDR3 sequence (DNA): TGTGCCACCAGATCTAAGCGGGAGGTGGACGAGCAGTACTTC.

V gene TRBV2 combines with J gene TRBJ2-5, with D possibly being TRBD2 (5 bases). Germline CDR1 reads SNHLY; CDR2 reads FYNNEI. This CDR3 spans 17 amino acids. Between the trimmed V and J ends, which lost 4 bases and 3 bases, there was a span of 21 bases. The CDR3 reads CASSVSRREGKKETQYF. As DNA, the CDR3 is TGTGCCAGCAGTGTTAGCAGGAGAGAGGGTAAAAAAGAGACCCAGTACTTC.

The chain has TRBV4-2 and TRBJ1-4; 12 bases map to TRBD1. The CDR3 is 18 amino acids. The germline V gene has CDR1 LGHNA and CDR2 YNFKEQ. J gave up 0 bases and V 1 base, and 3 bases lay outside the gene matches. The CDR3 DNA is TGTGCCAGCAGCCAAGCCGGGACAGGGGGCCCAACTAATGAAAAACTGTTTTTT. This codes for CASSQAGTGGPTNEKLFF.